Listed here are 26 T cell receptor beta chains from one sample, sequenced in a study of T cells after yellow fever vaccination (dated by TCRdb to about 2019). The treatment or condition label corresponds to: live attenuated yellow fever vaccine strain. Library method: 5' RACE. Instrument used: Illumina NovaSeq 6000. The public reads were reanalyzed by TCRdb: fastp trimming at Q25, MiXCR alignment, in-frame beta chains only. Each record represents a unique CDR3 protein, reported with the most common genes and DNA among its rows. The sample profile shows roughly 160,000 distinct CDR3 sequences; 9.3% of them were found once. Jointly, the top ten make up roughly a third of the sample. This specimen consisted of CD8+ T cells sorted from PBMCs, obtained 45 days after the yellow fever booster vaccination. The receptors derive from a man aged 18-30 years who received the YFV17D yellow fever vaccine.

V and J are TRBV6-5 and TRBJ1-2, with 7 bases aligning to TRBD1. V lost 6 bases, J lost 6 bases, and 4 bases stayed unmatched. CDR3 size: 12 residues. The germline V gene has CDR1 MNHEY and CDR2 SVGAGI. CDR3 protein: CASRTGSHGYTF. The CDR3 DNA sequence: TGTGCCAGCAGGACAGGGAGCCATGGCTACACCTTC.

The chain couples TRBV23-1 to TRBJ1-4; 10 positions agree with TRBD1. TRBV23-1 is placed among ORFs of uncertain function. This CDR3 is 15 amino acids long. Losses at the gene ends were 2 bases for V and 6 bases for J; bases not matched to a gene: 3. The CDR3: CASSQRTGGDEKLFF. Written as DNA, the CDR3 is TGCGCCAGCAGTCAAAGGACAGGGGGGGATGAAAAACTGTTTTTT.

The chain joins TRBV4-3 to TRBJ2-2; 8 nucleotides line up with TRBD1. This CDR3 spans 16 amino acids. V lost 4 bases, J lost 5 bases, and 9 bases stayed unmatched. Germline assignment: CDR1 LGHNA and CDR2 YSLEER. CDR3 residues: CASSLSQGDRTGELFF. The CDR3 DNA sequence: TGCGCCAGCAGCCTTTCACAGGGGGATCGAACCGGGGAGCTGTTTTTT.

This clonotype has a handful of counts. V and J are TRBV11-2 and TRBJ2-3, with D maybe TRBD2 (6 bases). V was clipped by 5 bases and J by 6 bases, with 18 bases between them. CDR1 is SGHAT and CDR2 is FQNNGV in the germline V gene. The CDR3 has 15 residues. The CDR3 region is CASSATRGALDTQYF. As DNA, the CDR3 is TGTGCCAGCAGCGCGACGCGGGGTGCGTTGGATACGCAGTATTTT.

This clonotype appeared a few times. The V gene is TRBV6-5, the J gene TRBJ2-5; D may be TRBD2 (6 bases). The CDR3 spans 16 residues. V shed 6 bases and J shed 2 bases, with 19 bases lying between them. Germline V gives CDR1 MNHEY, CDR2 SVGAGI. The CDR3 loop is CASSPWFERAQETQYF. The CDR3 DNA reads TGTGCCAGCAGCCCCTGGTTTGAGCGGGCGCAAGAGACCCAGTACTTC.

A note on this clonotype: At one end the junction does not follow the germline gene, possibly because of a read error. The chain is built from TRBV6-5 and TRBJ2-7, with 10 bases lining up with TRBD2. This CDR3 contains 12 residues. Germline V CDR1 and CDR2: MNHEY, SVGAGI. The CDR3 here is CASRALAGALNF. CDR3 bases: TGTGCCAGCAGAGCCCTAGCGGGGGCTCTTAACTTC.

V is TRBV21-1 and J is TRBJ2-5; TRBD1, the table's D call, lacks a check against the DNA. TRBV21-1 is a pseudogene segment. The CDR3 loop spans 14 amino acids. This chain's CDR3 is CASSKVRGRETQYF. CDR3 DNA: TGTGCCAGCAGCAAAGTGAGGGGGCGAGAGACCCAGTACTTC.

This clonotype was seen a few times. This sequence joins TRBV20-1 and TRBJ1-3; unclear D gene. Germline-derived CDR1 and CDR2 are DFQATT and SNEGSKA (reference sequence). The CDR3 consists of 17 residues. With 2 bases removed from V and 0 bases from J, the gap between germline ends came to 17 bases. The CDR3 sequence: CSARPPRGASSGNTIYF. Here the CDR3 DNA reads TGCAGTGCTAGACCTCCTCGGGGTGCCTCCTCTGGAAACACCATATATTTT.

J is TRBJ2-1 and V is TRBV5-5, with D perhaps matching TRBD2 (6 bases). The CDR3 has 16 amino acids. Looked up from germline, CDR1 is SGHKS and CDR2 is YYEKEE (reference sequence). Trimming took 4 bases from V and 1 from J, leaving 15 bases between them. The CDR3 DNA sequence: TGTGCCAGCAGCCCGGGCAGCGGAGGGTCCTACAATGAGCAGTTCTTC. Protein product: CASSPGSGGSYNEQFF. Based on the CDR3 plus reference TRBV5-5 and TRBJ2-1, the full variable domain is DAGVTQSPTHLIKTRGQQVTLRCSPISGHKSVSWYQQVLGQGPQFIFQYYEKEERGRGNFPDRFSARQFPNYSSELNVNALLLGDSALYLCASSPGSGGSYNEQFFGPGTRLTVL.

The gene calls are TRBV4-1 and TRBJ1-2, with D possibly being TRBD1 (5 bases). The length of the CDR3 is 16 residues. From germline, CDR1 is MGHRA and CDR2 YSYEKL. V lost 0 bases and J 6 bases, leaving 17 bases between the germline ends. The CDR3 bases are TGCGCCAGCAGCCAAGATCGACAGTTTAAGGTCGATGGCTACACCTTC. As protein: CASSQDRQFKVDGYTF.

The chain combines TRBV27 with TRBJ2-2; possible D gene TRBD2, 6 bases. The CDR3 contains 16 residues. Trimming took 4 bases from V and 0 from J, leaving 12 bases between them. Germline V lookup: CDR1 MNHEY, CDR2 SMNVEV (reference sequence). CDR3 region: CASSSTGTSNTGELFF. The CDR3 nucleotides read TGTGCCAGCAGTTCGACCGGGACTTCGAACACCGGGGAGCTGTTTTTT.

This clonotype was observed a handful of times. The chain employs TRBV7-9 and TRBJ2-1; no clear D. The germline V gene encodes CDR1 SEHNR and CDR2 FQNEAQ (reference sequence). The V end was cut by 4 bases, the J end by 7 bases, with 8 bases between. This CDR3 is built from 12 residues. CDR3 nucleotides: TGTGCCAGCAGCTCCACACGAAATGAGCAGTTCTTC. It encodes CASSSTRNEQFF.

This clonotype was observed a few times. This rearrangement joins TRBV4-1 to TRBJ1-1, with D unresolved. With 1 base removed from V and 3 bases from J, the gap between germline ends came to 12 bases. This CDR3 contains 15 residues. Germline V lookup: CDR1 MGHRA, CDR2 YSYEKL. The CDR3 sequence is CASSQAPGRDTEAFF. CDR3 DNA sequence: TGCGCCAGCAGCCAAGCGCCCGGGCGGGACACTGAAGCTTTCTTT.

This clonotype was seen ten or more times. The chain combines TRBV7-2 with TRBJ2-2; D remains ambiguous. The V end lost 3 bases, the J end lost 1 base, and 6 bases lay between the germline ends. Germline CDR1 is SGHTA and CDR2 is FQGNSA. This CDR3 spans 14 amino acids. This chain's CDR3 is CASSFYGNTGELFF. The CDR3 DNA reads as TGTGCCAGCAGCTTTTACGGGAACACCGGGGAGCTGTTTTTT.

The chain combines TRBV7-9 with TRBJ1-1; TRBD1 aligns across 7 bases. V lost 4 bases and J lost 0; bases outside the gene matches: 5. This CDR3 spans 15 amino acids. Germline CDR1 is SEHNR and CDR2 is FQNEAQ (reference sequence). CDR3 sequence reads: CASSSGTVMNTEAFF. Here the CDR3 DNA reads TGTGCCAGCAGCTCGGGGACAGTTATGAACACTGAAGCTTTCTTT. The full variable domain, with the rest looked up from reference TRBV7-9 and TRBJ1-1, is DTGVSQNPRHKITKRGQNVTFRCDPISEHNRLYWYRQTLGQGPEFLTYFQNEAQLEKSRLLSDRFSAERPKGSFSTLEIQRTEQGDSAMYLCASSSGTVMNTEAFFGQGTRLTVV.

The chain links TRBV5-1 to TRBJ2-7, with D possibly matching TRBD1 (5 bases). Germline-derived CDR1 and CDR2 are SGHRS and YFSETQ. Trimming pared 0 bases from V and 0 bases from J, leaving 10 bases between. The CDR3 extends over 15 amino acids. As DNA, the CDR3 is TGCGCCAGCAGCTTGGAAGGGGTCCCCTCCTACGAGCAGTACTTC. Protein sequence: CASSLEGVPSYEQYF. The full variable domain, in which reference TRBV5-1 and TRBJ2-7 provide the parts outside the CDR3, is KAGVTQTPRYLIKTRGQQVTLSCSPISGHRSVSWYQQTPGQGLQFLFEYFSETQRNKGNFPGRFSGRQFSNSRSEMNVSTLELGDSALYLCASSLEGVPSYEQYFGPGTRLTVT.

This clonotype was picked up many times. The chain links TRBV7-9 to TRBJ2-7, with D possibly being TRBD1 (5 bases). The CDR3 spans 12 residues. CDR1 and CDR2 (germline): SEHNR, FQNEAQ (reference sequence). V lost 5 bases, J lost 4 bases, and 9 bases lay in between. The CDR3 sequence: CASSATVYEQYF. CDR3 in DNA: TGTGCCAGCAGCGCGACAGTTTACGAGCAGTACTTC.

The gene calls are TRBV19 and TRBJ2-1; D not certain. This CDR3 comprises 12 residues. Germline V gene lookup returns CDR1 LNHDA and CDR2 SQIVND (reference sequence). Trimming removed 10 bases from V and 7 bases from J, with 14 bases in between. CDR3 sequence: CATLTTANEQFF. The CDR3 nucleotides read TGTGCCACCCTCACCACAGCGAATGAGCAGTTCTTC.

The rearrangement uses TRBV6-1 and TRBJ1-1; no firm D call. Trimming removed 2 bases at V and 1 base at J, with 8 bases between. CDR3 length equals 14 residues. The germline gives CDR1 MNHNS, CDR2 SASEGT. CDR3 in amino acids: CASSERLANTEAFF. The CDR3 bases are TGTGCCAGCAGTGAAAGGTTAGCGAACACTGAAGCTTTCTTT.

This clonotype occurred a few times. The chain joins TRBV2 to TRBJ1-2; D gene unclear. Per the germline V gene, CDR1 is SNHLY and CDR2 is FYNNEI. V was pared by 7 bases and J by 7 bases, with 13 bases between. This CDR3 has 12 amino acids. CDR3 DNA sequence: TGTGCCAGCACCGACCTCCTAGGTGGCTACACCTTC. Translating it yields CASTDLLGGYTF.

This clonotype was seen at least ten times. This chain joins TRBV5-1 and TRBJ2-7, with a possible D match to TRBD1 (6 bases). Germline V gene sequence: CDR1 SGHRS, CDR2 YFSETQ. V lost 4 bases to trimming and J lost 3 bases, with 17 bases between them. The CDR3 is 15 residues long. In DNA, the CDR3 is TGCGCCAGCAGCCTATCAGGGGACCCAAACTACGAGCAGTACTTC. This gives the protein CASSLSGDPNYEQYF.

This clonotype has more than one count but fewer than ten. The V and J genes are TRBV5-4 and TRBJ2-2; 7 bases match TRBD1. Trimming took 0 bases from V and 6 from J; bases not matched to a gene: 2. The CDR3 length is 14 residues. CDR1 SGHNT and CDR2 YYREEE come from the germline V gene (reference sequence). Here the CDR3 DNA reads TGTGCCAGCAGCTTGGGACAGGGCTCCGGGGAGCTGTTTTTT. It codes for CASSLGQGSGELFF.

CDR3 in DNA: TGTGCCAGCAGTTACCGACTAGCGGGGAACACCGGGGAGCTGTTTTTT. It is translated as CASSYRLAGNTGELFF. The chain combines TRBV6-5 with TRBJ2-2; 10 bases fit TRBD2. This CDR3 comprises 16 residues. The germline V gene encodes CDR1 MNHEY and CDR2 SVGAGI. Trimming removed 2 bases from V and 1 base from J; junction bases left unmatched: 1.

This clonotype was recorded many times. The rearrangement uses TRBV7-9 and TRBJ2-7; TRBD1 or TRBD2 may be the D gene (5 bases each). CDR1 is SEHNR, CDR2 FQNEAQ, per germline (reference sequence). The CDR3 loop spans 17 amino acids. V was trimmed by 4 bases and J by 3 bases, leaving 22 bases between them. The CDR3 coding sequence is TGTGCCAGCAGCTCCACCGGGACCCTGGGGCTGAACTACGAGCAGTACGTC. Translated, it gives CASSSTGTLGLNYEQYV.

This chain uses TRBV19 with TRBJ2-1; the D gene could be TRBD1 or TRBD2 (5 bases each). The CDR3 length is 12 residues. CDR1 and CDR2 from the germline V gene are LNHDA and SQIVND (reference sequence). The CDR3 bases are TGTGCAGTGGGGGACCCCAACAATGAGCAGTTCTTC. Its protein product is CAVGDPNNEQFF.

V gene TRBV12-3 or TRBV12-4 combines with J gene TRBJ2-5, with 8 bases that match TRBD2. The CDR3 runs 15 residues. Trimming removed 2 bases from V and 2 bases from J; junction bases left unmatched: 4. In DNA, the CDR3 is TGTGCCAGCAGTTTAAGGACTAGCAGTCAAGAGACCCAGTACTTC. It encodes CASSLRTSSQETQYF.